Listed below are T cell receptor beta chains from one sample, sequenced in a study of OX40 agonist ivuxolimab in advanced cancers. Using immunoSEQ multiplex PCR, the repertoire was profiled, and TCRdb retains in-frame clones only, with some absent. The sample has some 45,000 clones, more than 75% seen once; the top ten hold 15% to 20%. Sample: CD4+ or CD8+ T cells sorted from blood, taken in a trial of the OX40 agonist ivuxolimab. The receptors come from an adult with an advanced solid tumor such as melanoma, head and neck, liver or kidney cancer. Both conserved end residues are part of each CDR3.

j_call v_call cdr3_aa
TRBJ2-1 TRBV19 CASSIWGSSSYNEQFF
TRBJ1-6 TRBV4-1 CASSQEGSGNSPLHF
TRBJ2-1 TRBV7-9 CASSLAFGQTDEQFF
TRBJ2-1 TRBV7-6 CASSPTSSSYNEQFF
TRBJ2-1 TRBV10-3 CAISESRGQVYNEQFF
TRBJ2-7 TRBV28 CASSSERVTAFAYYEQYF
TRBJ1-3 TRBV6-5 CASTGSGNTIYF
TRBJ1-2 TRBV30 CAWSGGQAFYGYTF
TRBJ2-2 TRBV6-5 CASSYSPNTGELFF
TRBJ2-2 TRBV11-2 CASSFSRDPGGDTGELFF
TRBJ1-6 TRBV5-4 CASSRLGQGGSPLHF
TRBJ2-4 TRBV7-2 CASSLQGAYSTNIQYF
TRBJ2-7 TRBV5-6 CASSTGSPPPTYEQYF
TRBJ1-1 TRBV11-2 CASSLEAGLSSTEAFF
TRBJ1-1 TRBV2 CATEMPQANTEAFF
TRBJ2-2 TRBV7-6 CASSLGTGTGELFF
TRBJ1-6 TRBV27 CASSLYGNSPLHF
TRBJ2-5 TRBV7-2 CASSFQPGRETQYF
TRBJ2-7 TRBV29-1 CSVGGMTYEQYF
TRBJ1-5 TRBV4-1 CASSQKREGQPQHF
TRBJ1-1 TRBV6-1 CALGRAGVNTEAFF
TRBJ1-1 TRBV9 CASSVGTVQNTEAFF
TRBJ2-7 TRBV7-9 CASSPPGEEQYF
TRBJ1-1 TRBV27 CASSIAGGGEAFF
TRBJ2-7 TRBV5-1 CASSLRGVQYEQYF
TRBJ1-1 TRBV19 CASSRTGNYEAFF
TRBJ1-3 TRBV9 CASSPEGNSGNTIYF